These 27 T cell receptor beta chains were sequenced from one sample in a study of PD-1 blockade in classical Hodgkin lymphoma. All trial patients relapsed after autologous stem cell transplantation. The table came from immunoSEQ multiplex PCR; TCRdb's copy has only in-frame clones and leaves some out. The data hold 72,000 or so clones, with roughly 91% observed a single time. The material was peripheral blood mononuclear cells (PBMCs), obtained at baseline. Receptors were obtained from a human donor with classical Hodgkin lymphoma.

This rearrangement joins TRBV5-4 to TRBJ2-2; the D gene is possibly TRBD1 (5 bases). The CDR3 loop spans 14 amino acids. CDR1 and CDR2 from the germline V gene are SGHNT and YYREEE (reference sequence). V gave up 4 bases and J gave up 1 base, with 8 bases separating them. The CDR3 here is CASSQGQNTGELFF. The CDR3 bases are TGTGCCAGCAGCCAAGGACAGAACACCGGGGAGCTGTTTTTT. The whole variable domain, remainder taken from reference TRBV5-4 and TRBJ2-2, is ETGVTQSPTHLIKTRGQQVTLRCSSQSGHNTVSWYQQALGQGPQFIFQYYREEENGRGNFPPRFSGLQFPNYSSELNVNALELDDSALYLCASSQGQNTGELFFGEGSRLTVL.

The chain combines TRBV6-5 with TRBJ2-7; the D gene is possibly TRBD1 (5 bases). The CDR3 sequence is 15 residues long. Germline V gene sequence: CDR1 MNHEY, CDR2 SVGAGI. V was trimmed by 6 bases and J by 0 bases, leaving 15 bases between them. The CDR3, as DNA: TGTGCCAGCAGGGTCCTGACAGATAGCTCCTACGAGCAGTACTTC. Translated, it gives CASRVLTDSSYEQYF.

The rearrangement uses TRBV27 and TRBJ2-7; no clear D gene. The CDR3 runs 15 residues. Germline CDR1 is MNHEY and CDR2 is SMNVEV (reference sequence). Trimming left V 3 bases short and J 2 bases short, with 14 bases between. The CDR3 region has the DNA TGTGCCAGCAGTTTCTCACAGAGCCAACCCTACGAGCAGTACTTC. It is translated as CASSFSQSQPYEQYF.

The table lists this clone with a count of one. The V call is TRBV7-3, the J call TRBJ2-1, with D tentatively TRBD1 (5 bases). The CDR3 totals 14 residues. The V gene's germline CDR1 is SGHTA and CDR2 FQGTGA. V was clipped by 5 bases and J by 5 bases, with 13 bases between them. CDR3 sequence (DNA): TGTGCCAGCAGCCCAGCAGGGTGGAACAATGAGCAGTTCTTC. Protein sequence: CASSPAGWNNEQFF. Variable domain in full (rest from reference TRBV7-3 and TRBJ2-1): GAGVSQTPSNKVTEKGKYVELRCDPISGHTALYWYRQSLGQGPEFLIYFQGTGAADDSGLPNDRFFAVRPEGSVSTLKIQRTERGDSAVYLCASSPAGWNNEQFFGPGTRLTVL.

The chain uses TRBV14 and TRBJ1-1, with D possibly being TRBD1 (5 bases). This CDR3 has 15 amino acids. CDR1 is SGHDN, CDR2 FVKESK, per germline. V gave up 5 bases and J gave up 0 bases, with 13 bases separating them. CDR3 in amino acids: CASSRPGPMNTEAFF. The DNA of the CDR3 is TGTGCCAGCAGCAGACCGGGACCAATGAACACTGAAGCTTTCTTT.

This chain connects TRBV11-2 to TRBJ2-7; D possibly corresponds to TRBD1 (5 bases). Trimming removed 5 bases from V and 2 bases from J, with 10 bases in between. The CDR3 runs 13 residues. Looked up from germline, CDR1 is SGHAT and CDR2 is FQNNGV. The CDR3 sequence is CASSEQGTYEQYF. As DNA, the CDR3 is TGTGCCAGCAGCGAGCAGGGTACCTACGAGCAGTACTTC. Full variable domain (rest looked up from reference TRBV11-2 and TRBJ2-7): EAGVAQSPRYKIIEKRQSVAFWCNPISGHATLYWYQQILGQGPKLLIQFQNNGVVDDSQLPKDRFSAERLKGVDSTLKIQPAKLEDSAVYLCASSEQGTYEQYFGPGTRLTVT.

The chain links TRBV28 to TRBJ2-7; 8 bases line up with TRBD1. Trimming took 7 bases from V and 0 from J; bases not matched to a gene: 8. The germline CDR1 and CDR2 sequences are MDHEN and SYDVKM. The CDR3 covers 15 residues. CDR3 residues: CASIVGTGGSYEQYF. The DNA of the CDR3 is TGTGCCAGCATCGTGGGGACAGGCGGCTCCTACGAGCAGTACTTC.

The chain carries TRBV9 and TRBJ2-2; no definite D call. The germline V and J ends were trimmed by 0 bases and 5 bases, with 8 bases remaining between them. This CDR3 is built from 14 residues. CDR1 SGDLS and CDR2 YYNGEE come from the germline V gene. The CDR3, as DNA: TGTGCCAGCAGCGTAGCCCATCTAACCGGGGAGCTGTTTTTT. Residues: CASSVAHLTGELFF.

The J gene is TRBJ2-2, the V gene TRBV30; the D call may be TRBD1 or TRBD2 (5 bases each). V lost 0 bases, J lost 6 bases, and 14 bases lay in between. The CDR3 spans 15 residues. Germline CDR1 and CDR2: GTSNPN and SVGIG (reference sequence). The CDR3 DNA follows: TGTGCCTGGAGTGTCCAGGGTTTGGGGGCCGGGGAGCTGTTTTTT. Translated, it gives CAWSVQGLGAGELFF. Full variable domain (remainder filled in from reference TRBV30 and TRBJ2-2): SQTIHQWPATLVQPVGSPLSLECTVEGTSNPNLYWYRQAAGRGLQLLFYSVGIGQISSEVPQNLSASRPQDRQFILSSKKLLLSDSGFYLCAWSVQGLGAGELFFGEGSRLTVL.

This rearrangement joins TRBV6-5 to TRBJ1-6, with unresolved D. Germline V gene sequence: CDR1 MNHEY, CDR2 SVGAGI. Trimming cost V 3 bases and J 0 bases, with 9 bases left between them. The CDR3 has 16 amino acids. CDR3 loop: CASSYDASSYNSPLHF. CDR3 nucleotides: TGTGCCAGCAGTTATGATGCATCCTCCTATAATTCACCCCTCCACTTT.

The CDR3 nucleotides read TGTGCCAGTTTTACCCTTCGGGACATCCCCTACGAGCAGTACTTC. Its protein is CASFTLRDIPYEQYF. The J gene is TRBJ2-7, the V gene TRBV2; D is perhaps TRBD1 (6 bases). Trimming stripped 9 bases from V and 2 bases from J, with 20 bases between. CDR3 length: 15 amino acids. The germline V gene has CDR1 SNHLY and CDR2 FYNNEI.

The chain joins TRBV5-6 to TRBJ1-2; a possible D gene is TRBD1 (5 bases). Germline CDR1 reads SGHDT; CDR2 reads YYEEEE. V lost 1 base and J 4 bases, leaving 17 bases between the germline ends. The CDR3 consists of 16 residues. The CDR3 region is CASSLRDLTAIYGYTF. The CDR3 DNA follows: TGTGCCAGCAGCTTGAGGGACTTGACGGCTATCTATGGCTACACCTTC.

This clone was seen just once. This chain uses TRBV6-5 with TRBJ2-3; D possibly corresponds to TRBD1 (5 bases). Germline CDR1 reads MNHEY; CDR2 reads SVGAGI. Trimming stripped 0 bases from V and 3 bases from J, with 10 bases between. This CDR3 has 15 amino acids. The CDR3 DNA follows: TGTGCCAGCAGTTACTCAGGGGTCTTGACAGATACGCAGTATTTT. Its translation is CASSYSGVLTDTQYF.

The chain is built from TRBV7-9 and TRBJ2-3; 14 bases map to TRBD2. The CDR3 runs 17 residues. J lost 3 bases, V lost 5 bases, and 7 bases had no gene match. Germline CDR1 and CDR2: SEHNR and FQNEAQ (reference sequence). Written as DNA, the CDR3 is TGTGCCAGCAGCAAGACGGGACTAGCGGGAGAGACAGATACGCAGTATTTT. Residues: CASSKTGLAGETDTQYF.

This clone is a singleton in its sample. The chain combines TRBV4-1 with TRBJ2-3; 12 bases map to TRBD2. Germline lookup yields CDR1 MGHRA and CDR2 YSYEKL. Losses at the gene ends were 4 bases for V and 6 bases for J; bases not matched to a gene: 11. This CDR3 is 17 amino acids long. The CDR3 is CASSRGLAGLGEDTQYF. The DNA for the CDR3 is TGCGCCAGCAGCCGAGGACTAGCGGGATTAGGTGAGGATACGCAGTATTTT.

The chain joins TRBV5-1 to TRBJ1-2; D might be TRBD1 (5 bases). The V gene lost 0 bases and the J gene lost 2 bases, with 11 bases spanning the gap. There are 15 residues in the CDR3. Germline V gene sequence: CDR1 SGHRS, CDR2 YFSETQ. The CDR3 DNA reads TGCGCCAGCAGCTTGGAACCAGGGAGCAACTATGGCTACACCTTC. As protein: CASSLEPGSNYGYTF.

V is TRBV18 and J is TRBJ1-2, with a possible D match to TRBD1 (6 bases). The CDR3 spans 15 residues. The V and J ends lost 1 base and 4 bases respectively, with 13 bases between them. CDR1 is KGHSH and CDR2 is LQKENI in the germline V gene. The CDR3 nucleotides read TGTGCCAGCTCACCACGGACAGCGCACGGCTATGGCTACACCTTC. Amino acid sequence: CASSPRTAHGYGYTF.

In this sample, this clone is medium-sized. The CDR3, as DNA: TGTGCCAGCAGTGAAATCGGGTCCAATCAGCCCCAGCATTTT. This sequence encodes CASSEIGSNQPQHF. The chain uses TRBV6-1 and TRBJ1-5; D gene ambiguous. The CDR3 covers 14 residues. The V end was cut by 2 bases, the J end by 3 bases, with 8 bases between. Looked up from germline, CDR1 is MNHNS and CDR2 is SASEGT.

In its sample, this clone was seen once. The V call is TRBV5-5, the J call TRBJ2-1, with no clear D. In germline, CDR1 is SGHKS, CDR2 YYEKEE (reference sequence). This CDR3 region has 12 residues. Trimming pared 6 bases from V and 5 bases from J, leaving 9 bases between. DNA of the CDR3: TGTGCCAGCATGTACGTGGACAATGAGCAGTTCTTC. As protein: CASMYVDNEQFF.

The chain recombines TRBV19 with TRBJ1-2; TRBD1 is a possible D gene (6 bases). This CDR3 is 12 amino acids long. V shed 3 bases and J shed 8 bases, with 10 bases lying between them. Per the germline V gene, CDR1 is LNHDA and CDR2 is SQIVND (reference sequence). The CDR3 is CASSIQGYGYTF. CDR3 sequence (DNA): TGTGCCAGTAGTATTCAGGGGTACGGCTACACCTTC.

The gene calls are TRBV7-9 and TRBJ2-1; 8 bases agree with TRBD2. CDR1 SEHNR and CDR2 FQNEAQ come from the germline V gene (reference sequence). CDR3 size: 14 residues. Trimming removed 4 bases from V and 8 bases from J; junction bases left unmatched: 7. The CDR3 sequence is CASSWEGLADEQFF. CDR3 nucleotide sequence: TGTGCCAGCAGCTGGGAAGGACTAGCCGATGAGCAGTTCTTC.

The J gene is TRBJ2-3, the V gene TRBV9, with D unresolved. CDR1 is SGDLS and CDR2 is YYNGEE in the germline V gene. This CDR3 is built from 14 residues. The ends were cut back, 2 bases at V and 2 bases at J, with 9 bases in the middle. The CDR3 region has the DNA TGTGCCAGCAGCGTGGACCTCCCCACAGATACGCAGTATTTT. It is translated as CASSVDLPTDTQYF.

The genes are TRBV7-9 and TRBJ2-5; 7 positions match TRBD1. CDR1 and CDR2 (germline): SEHNR, FQNEAQ (reference sequence). The CDR3 covers 13 residues. With V trimmed by 4 bases and J by 3 bases, 2 bases remained unmatched. This CDR3 is CASSSGQEETQYF. The CDR3 nucleotides are TGTGCCAGCAGCTCAGGACAGGAAGAGACCCAGTACTTC.

This clone was seen a handful of times. V and J are TRBV23-1 and TRBJ2-7, with 7 bases lining up with TRBD1. Being an ORF, TRBV23-1 has a function that is uncertain. This CDR3 is built from 13 residues. Losses at the gene ends were 6 bases for V and 4 bases for J; bases not matched to a gene: 6. Here the CDR3 reads CASSPDREYEQYF. The CDR3 region has the DNA TGCGCCAGCAGCCCCGACAGGGAATACGAGCAGTACTTC.

V usage is TRBV27 and J usage is TRBJ1-2; the D gene is possibly TRBD1 (6 bases). Germline CDR1 and CDR2: MNHEY and SMNVEV (reference sequence). There are 13 residues in the CDR3. V lost 4 bases and J lost 6, with 12 bases in between. The CDR3 DNA is TGTGCCAGCAGTTATTTAGGGGGAGATGGCTACACCTTC. This gives the protein CASSYLGGDGYTF.

The chain combines TRBV30 with TRBJ2-3; D gene ambiguous. This CDR3 comprises 13 residues. Germline lookup yields CDR1 GTSNPN and CDR2 SVGIG (reference sequence). V was cut by 1 base and J by 4 bases, with 9 bases left in between. The CDR3 here is CAWSDPGPDTQYF. In DNA form, the CDR3 reads TGTGCCTGGAGTGACCCCGGCCCAGATACGCAGTATTTT.

The chain has TRBV2 and TRBJ2-2; 9 nucleotides align to TRBD2. CDR1 and CDR2 (germline): SNHLY, FYNNEI. The CDR3 length is 15 residues. Trimming at V came to 3 bases and at J to 5 bases, leaving 4 bases not matched to a gene. The CDR3 DNA follows: TGTGCCAGCAGTGAGACTAGCGGAAAGACCGGGGAGCTGTTTTTT. It codes for CASSETSGKTGELFF.